The entry that follows covers one T cell receptor beta chain sequence. Its antigen is unknown. This sample is drawn from a study of T cell responses to AZD1222 COVID-19 vaccine. Data came from immunoSEQ multiplex PCR; TCRdb stores just in-frame clones and leaves some out. The sample carries roughly 100,000 clones, roughly 82% recorded once. Trimming shortened V by 1 base and J by 2 bases, and 14 bases separated the two germline ends. The CDR3 is 16 amino acids. The germline gives CDR1 SEHNR, CDR2 FQNEAQ (reference sequence). Points from the study as a whole: Unmutated variant regions are reportedly targeted by nearly half of spike-specific TCRs. Repertoire samples came only from after the peak T cell response.

Sequenced material: peripheral blood, taken on day 0 of AZD1222 vaccination. The gene calls are TRBV7-9 and TRBJ1-1; D uncertain. The clonotype was recovered from an adult in good health. Here the CDR3 DNA reads TGTGCCAGCAGCTTAGGGTCCGGCAGAACAAACACTGAAGCTTTCTTT. This codes for CASSLGSGRTNTEAFF.